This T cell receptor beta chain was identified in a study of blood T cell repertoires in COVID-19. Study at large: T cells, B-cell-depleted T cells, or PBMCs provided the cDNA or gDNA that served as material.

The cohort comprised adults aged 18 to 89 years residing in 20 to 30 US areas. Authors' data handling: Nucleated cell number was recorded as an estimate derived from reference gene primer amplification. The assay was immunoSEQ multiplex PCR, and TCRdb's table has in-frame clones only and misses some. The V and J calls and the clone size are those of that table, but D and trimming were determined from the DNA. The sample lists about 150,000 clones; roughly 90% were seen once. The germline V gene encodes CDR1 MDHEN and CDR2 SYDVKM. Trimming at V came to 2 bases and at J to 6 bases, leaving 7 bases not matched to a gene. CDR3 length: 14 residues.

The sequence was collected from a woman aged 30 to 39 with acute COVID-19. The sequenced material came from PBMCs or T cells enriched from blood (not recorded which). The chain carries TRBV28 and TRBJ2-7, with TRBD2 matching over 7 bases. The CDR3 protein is CASSLQGGPGEQYF. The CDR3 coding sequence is TGTGCCAGCAGTTTACAGGGAGGGCCTGGCGAGCAGTACTTC.